This T cell receptor beta chain was recorded in a study of OX40 agonist ivuxolimab in advanced cancers. As for the study in general: At 65% to 85% male, the cohort had a mean age of about 60 years, ranging from 23 to 79.

Germline CDR1 is SGHTA and CDR2 is FQGNSA. There are 18 residues in the CDR3. The ends lost 8 bases at V and 1 base at J; junction bases unmatched: 15. Study observations and caveats: Averaged across samples, CD8+ T cells carried more expanded clones than CD4+ did. At 0.1 to 3.0 mg/kg, clonal expansion of CD4+ and CD8+ blood T cells had occurred by week 6.

Concerning this clone: The antigen remains undetermined.

The data were produced by immunoSEQ multiplex PCR, yet TCRdb's version contains in-frame clones alone and is incomplete. The sample includes 80,000 or so clones, more than 80% of them seen just once. The sequence came from an adult with an advanced solid tumor such as melanoma, head and neck, liver or kidney cancer. This chain uses TRBV7-2 with TRBJ2-1, with 9 bases matching TRBD2. The specimen was CD4+ or CD8+ T cells sorted from blood, collected in a trial of the OX40 agonist ivuxolimab. CDR3 loop: CASDRRAGGRGSYNEQFF. The CDR3 coding sequence is TGTGCCAGCGACCGTCGTGCGGGGGGGCGCGGATCCTACAATGAGCAGTTCTTC.